This TCR beta chain came from a study of blood T cell repertoires in COVID-19. Overall study context: Italy, Spain and the United States were the sources of the convalescent and acute COVID-19 samples.

Those enrolled in Seattle joined during active infection and were followed longitudinally afterward. Authors' analysis steps: The assay estimated nucleated cells by amplifying reference gene primers. Sequenced by immunoSEQ multiplex PCR; TCRdb stores in-frame clones only, minus some. V and J calls plus clone size are reproduced from that table; the DNA served to infer D and trimming. The sample consists of 84,000 or so clones, 60% to 80% of them appearing once. The sequencing sample was made of peripheral blood. The source of this sequence is a man aged 55 to 70 with COVID-19, enrolled during active disease.

In DNA, the CDR3 is TGTGCCAGCAGCTTGTTCGGGAGCTCCTATAATTCACCCCTCCACTTT. Translated: CASSLFGSSYNSPLHF. V and J are TRBV7-3 and TRBJ1-6, with D uncertain. V dropped 3 bases and J dropped 0 bases, with 9 bases sitting between them. CDR1 is SGHTA, CDR2 FQGTGA, per germline. This CDR3 contains 16 residues.